Below are 28 T cell receptor beta chains sequenced from a single sample in a study of blood T cells in healthy people across ages. The use of a sample-barcoded 5' primer and a J-beta primer mix characterized a second PCR of 7 to 11 cycles. From the 5' RACE reads, TCRdb called clonotypes with MiXCR, one entry per CDR3 protein. In the table there are some 1.5 million distinct CDR3 sequences, roughly 43% of which are singletons. What was sequenced was blood. The receptors originated from a woman aged 18-29 years in good health.

The CDR3 DNA sequence: TGCAGCGTGCGGGGACTAGCGAAAGAGACCCAGTTCTTC. It is translated as CSVRGLAKETQFF. This rearrangement joins TRBV29-1 to TRBJ2-1, with TRBD2 matching over 10 bases. The germline CDR1 and CDR2 sequences are SQVTM and ANQGSEA. The CDR3 loop spans 13 amino acids. The J segment lost 13 bases and the V segment lost 6 bases, leaving 12 bases of the junction unmatched.

This clonotype was observed a handful of times. J is TRBJ2-7 and V is TRBV12-3 or TRBV12-4; 10 positions agree with TRBD1. Trimming took 3 bases from V and 3 from J; bases not matched to a gene: 2. This CDR3 comprises 14 residues. The CDR3 reads CASSFWTGGYEQYF. CDR3 in DNA: TGTGCCAGCAGTTTCTGGACAGGGGGCTACGAGCAGTACTTC.

Note on this clonotype: One junction end disagrees with the germline gene, perhaps due to a read error. The rearrangement uses TRBV2 and TRBJ2-7; D is uncertain. The CDR3 runs 12 residues. CDR1 and CDR2 (germline): SNHLY, FYNNEI. Here the CDR3 reads CASGEWATEQYF. CDR3 nucleotide sequence: TGTGCCAGCGGTGAATGGGCCACCGAGCAGTACTTC. The full variable domain, in which reference TRBV2 and TRBJ2-7 provide the parts outside the CDR3, is EPEVTQTPSHQVTQMGQEVILRCVPISNHLYFYWYRQILGQKVEFLVSFYNNEISEKSEIFDDQFSVERPDGSNFTLKIRSTKLEDSAMYFCASGEWATEQYFGPGTRLTVT.

This clonotype was seen a handful of times. The rearrangement joins TRBV30 to TRBJ1-2; D not certain. CDR3 length: 11 residues. CDR1 and CDR2 (germline): GTSNPN, SVGIG (reference sequence). Trimming removed 3 bases from V and 8 bases from J, with 10 bases in between. The CDR3 region is CAWSAERGYTF. The CDR3 DNA reads as TGTGCCTGGAGCGCCGAGAGAGGCTACACCTTC.

The chain carries TRBV19 and TRBJ1-2; D uncertain. V gave up 3 bases and J gave up 1 base, with 12 bases separating them. The CDR3 runs 15 residues. CDR1 is LNHDA and CDR2 is SQIVND in the germline V gene (reference sequence). CDR3 nucleotides: TGTGCCAGTAGTATGATGCAGTTGGGTAACTATGGCTACACCTTC. It yields the protein CASSMMQLGNYGYTF.

The genes are TRBV20-1 and TRBJ2-7; D perhaps matches TRBD1 (6 bases). The CDR3 covers 14 residues. CDR1 DFQATT and CDR2 SNEGSKA come from the germline V gene (reference sequence). V was shortened by 3 bases and J by 3 bases, with 15 bases between the two germline ends. As DNA, the CDR3 is TGCAGTGCTAGTTTTAGGGGGATAATCTACGAGCAGTACTTC. Protein product: CSASFRGIIYEQYF.

This clonotype came up many times. The V gene is TRBV11-2, the J gene TRBJ2-3; D ambiguous. The length of the CDR3 is 17 residues. V gave up 5 bases and J gave up 1 base, with 19 bases separating them. Germline V gene data show CDR1 as SGHAT and CDR2 as FQNNGV. CDR3 residues: CASSPRFMPRGTDTQYF. The CDR3, as DNA: TGTGCCAGCAGCCCCCGCTTTATGCCCCGGGGCACAGATACGCAGTATTTT.

The V and J genes are TRBV30 and TRBJ1-1; TRBD1 matches 10 bases. Germline CDR1 reads GTSNPN; CDR2 reads SVGIG (reference sequence). The V and J ends lost 4 bases and 6 bases, in that order; junction bases with no gene match: 8. The CDR3 covers 14 residues. CDR3 in amino acids: CAWTPGQGYAEAFF. CDR3 nucleotides: TGTGCCTGGACCCCGGGACAGGGGTACGCTGAAGCTTTCTTT. Full variable domain (rest looked up from reference TRBV30 and TRBJ1-1): SQTIHQWPATLVQPVGSPLSLECTVEGTSNPNLYWYRQAAGRGLQLLFYSVGIGQISSEVPQNLSASRPQDRQFILSSKKLLLSDSGFYLCAWTPGQGYAEAFFGQGTRLTVV.

This clonotype came up a few times. The chain couples TRBV20-1 to TRBJ2-6; no clear D. CDR3 length: 16 residues. V was shortened by 5 bases and J by 0 bases, with 14 bases between the two germline ends. The germline gives CDR1 DFQATT, CDR2 SNEGSKA (reference sequence). The CDR3 DNA reads as TGCAGTGCTTACTCACCCGGAGTCTCTGGGGCCAACGTCCTGACTTTC. This translates into CSAYSPGVSGANVLTF.

The chain has TRBV6-5 and TRBJ2-7; possible D gene TRBD1, 6 bases. The J call may not be correct, given that the DNA end is closer to TRBJ2-5. The germline CDR1 and CDR2 sequences are MNHEY and SVGAGI. The CDR3 runs to 13 residues. CDR3 sequence: CASTAGDAETQYF. CDR3 in DNA: TGTGCCAGCACCGCAGGGGACGCAGAGACCCAGTACTTC.

The V and J genes are TRBV6-6 and TRBJ2-5, with a tentative D call TRBD2 (5 bases). Between the trimmed V and J ends, which lost 6 bases and 1 base, there was a span of 18 bases. CDR3 length: 16 residues. Germline V CDR1 and CDR2: MNHNY, SVGAGI (reference sequence). CDR3 nucleotides: TGTGCCAGCAGAGACTACGGCCGCGGCACCCAAGAGACCCAGTACTTC. Residues: CASRDYGRGTQETQYF.

This clonotype was seen only a few times. This chain links TRBV10-3 with TRBJ1-2; weak D call: TRBD1 (5 bases). The germline gives CDR1 ENHRY, CDR2 SYGVKD. This CDR3 has 14 residues. Trimming stripped 6 bases from V and 0 bases from J, with 11 bases between. CDR3 DNA sequence: TGTGCCATCAGGGGAGGGGTTCCTAACTATGGCTACACCTTC. Translated, it gives CAIRGGVPNYGYTF.

As concerns this clonotype: The junction and the germline gene differ at one end; a read error may be behind it. The CDR3 is CSASERRTKTGGLFF. Here the CDR3 DNA reads TGCAGTGCTAGTGAGCGACGGACTAAGACCGGGGGGCTGTTTTTT. The chain uses TRBV20-1 and TRBJ2-2; a weak D match, TRBD2 (6 bases). This CDR3 has 15 residues. In germline, CDR1 is DFQATT, CDR2 SNEGSKA (reference sequence).

This sequence joins TRBV20-1 and TRBJ2-2; 8 nucleotides line up with TRBD1. Germline CDR1 and CDR2: DFQATT and SNEGSKA (reference sequence). The V and J ends lost 6 bases and 6 bases, in that order; junction bases with no gene match: 6. This CDR3 spans 13 amino acids. CDR3 bases: TGCAGTGCGGAGGGACAGGCGTCCGGGGAGCTGTTTTTT. Protein sequence: CSAEGQASGELFF.

The rearrangement links TRBV15 to TRBJ1-6; D not resolved. CDR3 length: 14 residues. The germline V and J ends were trimmed by 0 bases and 6 bases, with 6 bases remaining between them. Per germline, CDR1 LNHNV and CDR2 YYDKDF (reference sequence). DNA for the CDR3: TGTGCCACCAGCAGAGATCACTCTAATTCACCCCTCCACTTT. Translating it yields CATSRDHSNSPLHF.

The chain couples TRBV29-1 to TRBJ1-3; D uncertain. The CDR3 has 13 residues. Germline values: CDR1 SQVTM, CDR2 ANQGSEA. V gave up 7 bases and J gave up 4 bases, with 14 bases separating them. Here the CDR3 DNA reads TGCAGCGGGGGAGAGCATACCGGAAACACCATATATTTT. It yields the protein CSGGEHTGNTIYF.

This clonotype occurred a few times. V gene TRBV7-2 combines with J gene TRBJ2-1; D is perhaps TRBD2 (6 bases). Trimming pared 5 bases from V and 3 bases from J, leaving 11 bases between. The CDR3 is made up of 14 amino acids. CDR1 SGHTA and CDR2 FQGNSA come from the germline V gene. CDR3 residues: CASSTSSDYNEQFF. The DNA for the CDR3 is TGTGCCAGCAGCACCTCTAGCGACTACAATGAGCAGTTCTTC.

The chain has TRBV12-3 or TRBV12-4 and TRBJ2-1; D remains ambiguous. The J call could be wrong; TRBJ2-7 is a better fit for the DNA end. There are 12 residues in the CDR3. DNA for the CDR3: TGTGCTCTCGGCTCTCTCTACAATGAGCAGTACTTC. Protein product: CALGSLYNEQYF.

This clonotype was seen only a few times. The chain recombines TRBV27 with TRBJ1-2, with 7 positions matching TRBD1. CDR3 length: 14 amino acids. V lost 8 bases and J lost 4; bases outside the gene matches: 10. CDR1 and CDR2 (germline): MNHEY, SMNVEV (reference sequence). CDR3 residues: CASGDSLYSYGYTF. DNA of the CDR3: TGTGCCAGCGGGGACAGCCTTTACTCCTATGGCTACACCTTC.

The sample holds many counts of this clonotype. The CDR3 here is CSARPVIGRYEQYF. CDR3 sequence (DNA): TGCAGTGCTAGGCCGGTAATTGGCCGTTACGAGCAGTACTTC. The chain links TRBV20-1 to TRBJ2-7; D not resolved. The CDR3 spans 14 residues. V gave up 3 bases and J gave up 4 bases, with 16 bases separating them. CDR1 and CDR2 (germline): DFQATT, SNEGSKA (reference sequence).

This clonotype was seen only a few times. The chain carries TRBV4-2 and TRBJ2-5; D is undetermined. The length of the CDR3 is 14 residues. With 1 base removed from V and 2 bases from J, the gap between germline ends came to 8 bases. Germline loops: CDR1 LGHNA, CDR2 YNFKEQ. This chain's CDR3 is CASSQGVSQETQYF. CDR3 nucleotide sequence: TGTGCCAGCAGCCAAGGGGTATCACAAGAGACCCAGTACTTC.

V gene TRBV7-2 combines with J gene TRBJ1-2; 7 bases line up with TRBD1. Germline-derived CDR1 and CDR2 are SGHTA and FQGNSA. The V gene end was trimmed by 3 bases and the J gene end by 3 bases; junction bases not matched to a gene: 7. The CDR3 is 15 amino acids. The CDR3 reads CASSFPDRVYYGYTF. DNA of the CDR3: TGTGCCAGCAGCTTTCCTGACAGGGTTTACTATGGCTACACCTTC.

The chain links TRBV27 to TRBJ2-7, with a possible D match to TRBD2 (6 bases). This CDR3 spans 14 amino acids. Germline V gene lookup returns CDR1 MNHEY and CDR2 SMNVEV (reference sequence). Trimming removed 4 bases at V and 3 bases at J, with 13 bases between. The DNA of the CDR3 is TGTGCCAGCAGTTGGGGAGGTTTGGACTACGAGCAGTACTTC. Its translation: CASSWGGLDYEQYF.

The chain joins TRBV20-1 to TRBJ2-5; TRBD1 might be the D (5 bases). CDR3 length: 13 residues. CDR1 is DFQATT and CDR2 is SNEGSKA in the germline V gene (reference sequence). V lost 0 bases to trimming and J lost 11 bases, with 16 bases between them. The CDR3 coding sequence is TGCAGTGCTAGAGATCTAAGGACAACTAAGCAGTACTTC. Amino acid sequence: CSARDLRTTKQYF.

The sample holds a few counts of this clonotype. The rearrangement joins TRBV4-3 to TRBJ1-5; TRBD1 might be the D (5 bases). CDR3 length equals 14 residues. The germline gives CDR1 LGHNA, CDR2 YSLEER. V was clipped by 3 bases and J by 9 bases, with 15 bases between them. CDR3 DNA sequence: TGCGCCAGCAGCCATACAGAGAACCAGGGGCCCCAGCATTTT. The encoded protein is CASSHTENQGPQHF.

V and J are TRBV20-1 and TRBJ2-4, with 11 bases matching TRBD2. Gene TRBJ2-7 matches the end of the DNA better, so the J call may be wrong. This CDR3 comprises 14 residues. CDR1 DFQATT and CDR2 SNEGSKA come from the germline V gene (reference sequence). The CDR3 DNA follows: TGCAGTGCTACTAATAGCGGGGGGGCCTACGAGCAGTACTTC. This codes for CSATNSGGAYEQYF.

The chain uses TRBV29-1 and TRBJ2-5; D is unresolved. Gene TRBJ2-7 matches the end of the DNA better, so the J call may be wrong. Germline CDR1 SQVTM, CDR2 ANQGSEA. The CDR3 consists of 11 residues. The CDR3 reads CSGSKGYEQYF. CDR3 coding DNA: TGCAGCGGGAGTAAGGGCTACGAGCAGTACTTC.

The table lists this clonotype with many counts. The rearrangement joins TRBV5-5 to TRBJ2-1, with 11 bases fitting TRBD2. The J segment lost 6 bases and the V segment lost 5 bases, leaving 4 bases of the junction unmatched. The germline gives CDR1 SGHKS, CDR2 YYEKEE (reference sequence). There are 14 residues in the CDR3. CDR3 bases: TGTGCCAGCAGTTCCGGGACTAGCGGCAATGAGCAGTTCTTC. It yields the protein CASSSGTSGNEQFF.